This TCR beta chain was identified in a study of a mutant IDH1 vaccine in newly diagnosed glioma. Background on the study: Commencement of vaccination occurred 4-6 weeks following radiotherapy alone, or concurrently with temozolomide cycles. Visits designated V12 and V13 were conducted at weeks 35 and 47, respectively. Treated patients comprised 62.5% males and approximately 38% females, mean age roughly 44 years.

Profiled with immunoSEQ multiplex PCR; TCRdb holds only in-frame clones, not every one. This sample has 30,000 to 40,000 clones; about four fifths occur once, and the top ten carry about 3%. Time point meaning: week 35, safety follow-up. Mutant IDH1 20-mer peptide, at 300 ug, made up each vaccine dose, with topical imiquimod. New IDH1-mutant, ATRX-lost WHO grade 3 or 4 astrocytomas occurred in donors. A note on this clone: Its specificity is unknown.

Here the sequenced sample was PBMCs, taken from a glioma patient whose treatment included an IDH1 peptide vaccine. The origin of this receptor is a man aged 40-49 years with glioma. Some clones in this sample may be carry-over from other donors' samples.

CDR3: CASSTGPYNEQFF. The CDR3 coding sequence is TGTGCCAGCAGCACGGGACCCTACAATGAGCAGTTCTTC. This rearrangement joins TRBV7-7 to TRBJ2-1, with D perhaps TRBD1 or TRBD2 (5 bases each). This CDR3 spans 13 amino acids. Germline V CDR1 and CDR2: SSHAT, FNYEAQ (reference sequence). Trimming stripped 5 bases from V and 2 bases from J, with 7 bases between.